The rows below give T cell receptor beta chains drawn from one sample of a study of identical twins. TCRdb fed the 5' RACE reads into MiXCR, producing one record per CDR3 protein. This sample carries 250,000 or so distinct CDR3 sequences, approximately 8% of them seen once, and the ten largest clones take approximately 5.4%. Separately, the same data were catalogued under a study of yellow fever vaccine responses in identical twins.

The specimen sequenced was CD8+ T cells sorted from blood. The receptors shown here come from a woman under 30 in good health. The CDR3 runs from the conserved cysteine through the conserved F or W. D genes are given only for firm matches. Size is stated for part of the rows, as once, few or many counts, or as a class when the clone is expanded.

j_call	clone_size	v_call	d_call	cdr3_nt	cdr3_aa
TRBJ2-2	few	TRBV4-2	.	TGTGCCAGCAGCCAAGACCCGGGGGCGGGGAACACCGGGGAGCTGTTTTTT	CASSQDPGAGNTGELFF
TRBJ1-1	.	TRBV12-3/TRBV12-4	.	TGTGCCAGCAGTTTCTATCGATCAGGCATGAACACTGAAGCTTTCTTT	CASSFYRSGMNTEAFF
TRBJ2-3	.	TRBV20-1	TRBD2	TGCAGTGCTAGAAAAAGCGGGAGGTTTGGAGATACGCAGTATTTT	CSARKSGRFGDTQYF
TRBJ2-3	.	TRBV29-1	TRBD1	TGCAGCGTGGGGACAGGGGAGGCAGATACGCAGTATTTT	CSVGTGEADTQYF
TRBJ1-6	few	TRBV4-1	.	TGCGCCAGCAGTCCCGGGGCGCCGGGGAGACTCGGTTCACCCCTCCACTTT	CASSPGAPGRLGSPLHF
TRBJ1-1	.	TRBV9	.	TGTGCCAGCAGCGTAACCCGGGACACTCATAGGACTCAAGCTTTCTTT	CASSVTRDTHRTQAFF
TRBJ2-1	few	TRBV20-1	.	TGCAGTGCTGTGCAGTACAATGAGCAGTTCTTC	CSAVQYNEQFF
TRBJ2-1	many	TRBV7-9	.	TGTGCCAGCAGCTTAGTGGAGGTTCGGCAAGAGAATGAGCAGTTCTTC	CASSLVEVRQENEQFF
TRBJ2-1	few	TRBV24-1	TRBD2	TGTGCCACCAGCACTAGCGGGAAGACCTACAATGAGCAGTTCTTC	CATSTSGKTYNEQFF
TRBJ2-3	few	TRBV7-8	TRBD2	TGTGCCAGCAGCCCCTTTAGCGGGGGTCTCACAGATACGCAGTATTTT	CASSPFSGGLTDTQYF
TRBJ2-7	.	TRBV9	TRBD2	TGTGCCAGCAGCGTAGGCGGGAGCATCAACGAGCAGTACTTC	CASSVGGSINEQYF
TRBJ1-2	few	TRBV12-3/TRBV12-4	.	TGTGCCAGCAGTTTAACTGCTGTGCACCCCCTAGGCTACACCTTC	CASSLTAVHPLGYTF
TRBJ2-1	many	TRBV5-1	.	TGCGCCAGCAGCTTGGCGGACGCAGGAAAGGGATACAATGAGCAGTTCTTC	CASSLADAGKGYNEQFF
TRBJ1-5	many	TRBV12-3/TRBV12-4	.	TGTGCCAGCAGTTTGGAGGGGACATCGAATCAGCCCCAGCATTTT	CASSLEGTSNQPQHF
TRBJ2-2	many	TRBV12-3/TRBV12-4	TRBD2	TGTGCCAGCAGCCTTGCGGGGGGATACACCGGGGAGCTGTTTTTT	CASSLAGGYTGELFF
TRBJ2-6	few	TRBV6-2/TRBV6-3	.	TGTGCCAGCAGTTACTCGAGTAGCTCTGGGGCCAACGTCCTGACTTTC	CASSYSSSSGANVLTF
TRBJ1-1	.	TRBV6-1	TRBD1	TGTGCCAGCAGACAGGGTAGGGAGGGGGCGGACACTGAAGCTTTCTTT	CASRQGREGADTEAFF
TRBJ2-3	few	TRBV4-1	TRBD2	TGCGCCAGCAGCCAAGATCTAGCGGACTACACAGATACGCAGTATTTT	CASSQDLADYTDTQYF
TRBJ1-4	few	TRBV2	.	TGTGCCAGCAGTGAAGGCCCGAGGGGACGTTCAACTAATGAAAAACTGTTTTTT	CASSEGPRGRSTNEKLFF
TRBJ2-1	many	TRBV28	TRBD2	TGTGCCAGCAGTTTGGGACTAGCGGGAGAAGTGGCTGAGCAGTTCTTC	CASSLGLAGEVAEQFF
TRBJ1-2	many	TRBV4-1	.	TGCGCCAGCAGCCCCATTCAGACAGGTCCGGACTATGGCTACACCTTC	CASSPIQTGPDYGYTF
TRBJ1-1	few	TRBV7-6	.	TGTGCCAGCAGCTTAGTTTCGGGGACTGAAGCTTTCTTT	CASSLVSGTEAFF
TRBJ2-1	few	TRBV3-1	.	TGTGCCAGCAGCCAAGTACAGAGGGGGGCCTTTAGCAATGAGCAGTTCTTC	CASSQVQRGAFSNEQFF
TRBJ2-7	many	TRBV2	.	TGTGCCAGCAGTGTGGACGAGCAGTACTTC	CASSVDEQYF
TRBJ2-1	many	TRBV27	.	TGTGCCAGCAACAGCGGATCATCATACAATGAGCAGTTCTTC	CASNSGSSYNEQFF
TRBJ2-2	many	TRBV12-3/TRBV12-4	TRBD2	TGTGCCAGCAGTCTGACTAGCGGGAGGTGGACCGGGGAGCTGTTTTTT	CASSLTSGRWTGELFF
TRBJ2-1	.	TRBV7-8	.	TGTGCCAGCAGCCAGGAGGAGTGGGAACTACAGGCTAATGAGCAGTTCTTC	CASSQEEWELQANEQFF
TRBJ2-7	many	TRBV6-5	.	TGTGCCAGCAGTTACTCATGGGAGACTCATACTGGCGAGCAGTACTTC	CASSYSWETHTGEQYF
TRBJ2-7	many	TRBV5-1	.	TGCGCCAGCAGCGTTGACAGCCCTAGCTCCTACGAGCAGTACTTC	CASSVDSPSSYEQYF